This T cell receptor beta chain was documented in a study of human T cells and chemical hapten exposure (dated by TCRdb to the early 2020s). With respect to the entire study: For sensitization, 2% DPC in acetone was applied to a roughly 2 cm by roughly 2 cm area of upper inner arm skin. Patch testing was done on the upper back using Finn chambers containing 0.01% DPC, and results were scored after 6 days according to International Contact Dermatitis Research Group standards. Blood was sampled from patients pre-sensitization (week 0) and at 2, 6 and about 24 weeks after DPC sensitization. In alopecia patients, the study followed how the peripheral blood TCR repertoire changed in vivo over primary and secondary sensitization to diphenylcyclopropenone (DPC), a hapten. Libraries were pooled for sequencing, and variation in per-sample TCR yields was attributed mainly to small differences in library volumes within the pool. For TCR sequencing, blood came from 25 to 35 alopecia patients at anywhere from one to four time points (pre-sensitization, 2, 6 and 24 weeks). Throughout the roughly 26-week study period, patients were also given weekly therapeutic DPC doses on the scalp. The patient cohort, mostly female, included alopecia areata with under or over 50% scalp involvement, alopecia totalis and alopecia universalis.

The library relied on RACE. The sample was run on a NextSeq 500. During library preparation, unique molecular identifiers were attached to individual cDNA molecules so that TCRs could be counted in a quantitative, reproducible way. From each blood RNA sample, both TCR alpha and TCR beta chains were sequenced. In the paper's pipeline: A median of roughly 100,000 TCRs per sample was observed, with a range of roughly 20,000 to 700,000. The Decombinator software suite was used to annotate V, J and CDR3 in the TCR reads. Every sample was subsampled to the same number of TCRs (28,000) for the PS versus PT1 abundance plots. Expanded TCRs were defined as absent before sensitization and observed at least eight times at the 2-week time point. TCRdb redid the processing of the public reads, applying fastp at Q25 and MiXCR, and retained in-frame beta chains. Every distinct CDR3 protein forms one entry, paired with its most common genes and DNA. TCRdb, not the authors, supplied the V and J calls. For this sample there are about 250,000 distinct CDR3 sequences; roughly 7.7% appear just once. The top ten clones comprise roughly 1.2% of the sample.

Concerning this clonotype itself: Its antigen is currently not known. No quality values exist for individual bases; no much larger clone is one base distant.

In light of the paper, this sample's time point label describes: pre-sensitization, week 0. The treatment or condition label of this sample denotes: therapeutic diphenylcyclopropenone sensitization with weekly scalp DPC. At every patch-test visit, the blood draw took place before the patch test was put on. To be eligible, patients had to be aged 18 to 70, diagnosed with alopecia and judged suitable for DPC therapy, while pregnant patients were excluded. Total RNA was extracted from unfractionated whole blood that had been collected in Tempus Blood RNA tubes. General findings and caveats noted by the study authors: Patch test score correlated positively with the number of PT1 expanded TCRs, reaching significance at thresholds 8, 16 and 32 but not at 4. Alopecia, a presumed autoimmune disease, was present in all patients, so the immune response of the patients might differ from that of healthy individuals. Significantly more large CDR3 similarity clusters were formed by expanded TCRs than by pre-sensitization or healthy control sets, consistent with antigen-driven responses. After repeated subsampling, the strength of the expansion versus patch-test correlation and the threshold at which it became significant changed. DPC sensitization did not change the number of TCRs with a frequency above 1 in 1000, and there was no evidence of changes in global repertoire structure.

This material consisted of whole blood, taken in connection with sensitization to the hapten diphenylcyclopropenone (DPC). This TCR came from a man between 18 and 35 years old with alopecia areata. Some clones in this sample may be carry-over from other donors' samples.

CDR3 region: CSAFSGGSPYNEQFF. In nucleotides, the sequence is TGCAGTGCTTTTTCAGGGGGATCCCCCTACAATGAGCAGTTCTTC. Recombination linked TRBV20-1 to TRBJ2-1; 7 central bases correspond to TRBD1. Inclusive of the bounding cysteine and phenylalanine, the CDR3 is 15 residues long. The kept DNA is CDR3 alone, 45 bases in frame from the first base. V and J are trimmed by 5 bases and 2 bases, and the gene matches miss 9 bases of the junction. Based on the germline V gene (reference sequence), the CDR1 and CDR2 sequences are DFQATT and SNEGSKA.